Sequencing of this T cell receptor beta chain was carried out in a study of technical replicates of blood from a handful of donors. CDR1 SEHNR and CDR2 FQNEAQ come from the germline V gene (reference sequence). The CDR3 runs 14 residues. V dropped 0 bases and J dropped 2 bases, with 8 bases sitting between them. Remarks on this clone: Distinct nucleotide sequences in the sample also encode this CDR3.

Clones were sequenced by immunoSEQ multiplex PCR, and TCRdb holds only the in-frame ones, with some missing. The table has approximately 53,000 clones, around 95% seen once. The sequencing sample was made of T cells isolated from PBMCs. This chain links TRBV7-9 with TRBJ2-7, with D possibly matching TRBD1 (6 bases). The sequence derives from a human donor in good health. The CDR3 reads CASSLASGAYEQYF. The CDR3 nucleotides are TGTGCCAGCAGCTTAGCCTCAGGGGCCTACGAGCAGTACTTC.